The rows below give T cell receptor beta chains drawn from one sample of a study of blood T cell repertoires in COVID-19. Sequenced by immunoSEQ multiplex PCR; TCRdb stores in-frame clones only, minus some. The repertoire holds 160,000 or so clones, with 82% as singletons. Sample: peripheral blood. The receptor source for this set is a woman in her seventies with acute or convalescent COVID-19. Both conserved end residues are part of each CDR3. D genes are given only for firm matches. Expanded clones are given a class, and other clones once, few, many or no size at all.

NA	NA	TRBV7-2	TRBJ2-6	TGTGCCAGCAGCTTAAATTTCGCAGGAAGCTCTGGGGCCAACGTCCTGACTTTC	CASSLNFAGSSGANVLTF
TRBD1	NA	TRBV5-6	TRBJ2-5	TGTGCCAGCAGCATAGGACAGGTCCAAGAGACCCAGTACTTC	CASSIGQVQETQYF
NA	few	TRBV3-1/TRBV3-2	TRBJ2-3	TGTGCCAGCACCCCAAGGGGTTTTGGAGATACGCAGTATTTT	CASTPRGFGDTQYF
TRBD2	NA	TRBV9	TRBJ2-2	TGTGCCAGCAGCGTAGGACTAGCGGGGGGAACCGGGGAGCTGTTTTTT	CASSVGLAGGTGELFF
NA	NA	TRBV6-2/TRBV6-3	TRBJ2-1	TGTGCCAGCAGTACACCGGGACTCCCGTACAATGAGCAGTTCTTC	CASSTPGLPYNEQFF
NA	NA	TRBV20-1	TRBJ1-4	TGCAGTGCTAGTATCTTTGCAACTAATGAAAAACTGTTTTTT	CSASIFATNEKLFF
NA	NA	TRBV9	TRBJ1-1	TGTGCCAGCAGCGTAGGGACACAGAACACTGAAGCTTTCTTT	CASSVGTQNTEAFF
TRBD2	NA	TRBV18	TRBJ2-1	TGTGCCAGCTCACCAACTAGCGGAGCTTACAATGAGCAGTTCTTC	CASSPTSGAYNEQFF
NA	NA	TRBV2	TRBJ1-4	TGTGCCAGCAGTCCCAAGGGGGAACGGTATGAAAAACTGTTTTTT	CASSPKGERYEKLFF
NA	NA	TRBV30	TRBJ1-5	TGTGCCTGGGGGGGAGCGGGAAATCAGCCCCAGCATTTT	CAWGGAGNQPQHF
TRBD1	NA	TRBV10-3	TRBJ1-2	TGTGCCATCAGTGTAACGGGACAGACTAACTATGGCTACACCTTC	CAISVTGQTNYGYTF
NA	few	TRBV15	TRBJ2-2	TGTGCCACCAGCAGCCCAAGGAGGCGGGGGAACACCGGGGAGCTGTTTTTT	CATSSPRRRGNTGELFF
NA	NA	TRBV27	TRBJ2-2	TGTGCCAGCAGTTTCAGGATCGGGGAGCTGTTTTTT	CASSFRIGELFF
NA	NA	TRBV20-1	TRBJ1-2	TGCAGTGCTAGTAGGGGGACAAACTATGGCTACACCTTC	CSASRGTNYGYTF
TRBD1	few	TRBV5-1	TRBJ2-1	TGCGCCAGCAGCTCAGGGACAGCCAACAATGAGCAGTTCTTC	CASSSGTANNEQFF
TRBD1	NA	TRBV28	TRBJ1-2	TGTGCCAGCAGCCTTGGGACAGGGGCCTATGGCTACACCTTC	CASSLGTGAYGYTF
TRBD1	NA	TRBV2	TRBJ2-7	TGTGCCAGCAGGGGGACAGCCTACGAGCAGTACTTC	CASRGTAYEQYF
TRBD1	NA	TRBV6-5	TRBJ2-7	TGTGCCAGCAGTTACGGACAGGGGATAAAAGGCGAGCAGTACTTC	CASSYGQGIKGEQYF
TRBD2	NA	TRBV5-1	TRBJ2-3	TGCGCCAGCAGCTTGGCCCTAGCGGGGGGCACAGATACGCAGTATTTT	CASSLALAGGTDTQYF
NA	NA	TRBV15	TRBJ2-5	TGTGCCACCAGCCGAAGTGATCGGGTCGTAGAGACCCAGTACTTC	CATSRSDRVVETQYF
TRBD1	NA	TRBV6-2/TRBV6-3	TRBJ2-1	TGTGCCAGCAGCCGCCCGTGGGACAGGGGACCGAATGAGCAGTTCTTC	CASSRPWDRGPNEQFF
TRBD2	NA	TRBV9	TRBJ2-1	TGTGCCAGCAGCGTCTCTAGCGGCAAGACCTACAATGAGCAGTTCTTC	CASSVSSGKTYNEQFF
TRBD2	NA	TRBV10-1	TRBJ2-1	TGCGCCAGCAGTGCTAGCGGAGAATACAATGAGCAGTTCTTC	CASSASGEYNEQFF
TRBD1	NA	TRBV28	TRBJ1-1	TGTGCCAGCAGTTTAATACAGGGGGACACTGAAGCTTTCTTT	CASSLIQGDTEAFF
NA	NA	TRBV7-9	TRBJ1-4	TGTGCCAGCAGCCCCTGGCGGGGAAAGGCAACTAATGAAAAACTGTTTTTT	CASSPWRGKATNEKLFF
TRBD2	NA	TRBV5-1	TRBJ2-1	TGCGCCAGCAGCCTGACTAGCGGATACAATGAGCAGTTCTTC	CASSLTSGYNEQFF
TRBD1	once	TRBV15	TRBJ2-7	TGTGCCACCAGCAGAGCCCGGGGACAGGGAATCTCCTACGAGCAGTACTTC	CATSRARGQGISYEQYF
TRBD2	NA	TRBV19	TRBJ2-3	TGTGCCAGTAGTATCGGAGCTAGCGGGAGGTTTGATACGCAGTATTTT	CASSIGASGRFDTQYF
NA	NA	TRBV5-6	TRBJ1-5	TGTGCCAGCAGCTTGGCTGGGGGGGATCAGCCCCAGCATTTT	CASSLAGGDQPQHF
TRBD1	NA	TRBV19	TRBJ1-2	TGTGCCAGTAGTCGCACAGGGGAACCTAACTATGGCTACACCTTC	CASSRTGEPNYGYTF
NA	few	TRBV12-3/TRBV12-4	TRBJ1-2	TGTGCCAGCAGCCTTCAGGGGTCCTATGGCTACACCTTC	CASSLQGSYGYTF